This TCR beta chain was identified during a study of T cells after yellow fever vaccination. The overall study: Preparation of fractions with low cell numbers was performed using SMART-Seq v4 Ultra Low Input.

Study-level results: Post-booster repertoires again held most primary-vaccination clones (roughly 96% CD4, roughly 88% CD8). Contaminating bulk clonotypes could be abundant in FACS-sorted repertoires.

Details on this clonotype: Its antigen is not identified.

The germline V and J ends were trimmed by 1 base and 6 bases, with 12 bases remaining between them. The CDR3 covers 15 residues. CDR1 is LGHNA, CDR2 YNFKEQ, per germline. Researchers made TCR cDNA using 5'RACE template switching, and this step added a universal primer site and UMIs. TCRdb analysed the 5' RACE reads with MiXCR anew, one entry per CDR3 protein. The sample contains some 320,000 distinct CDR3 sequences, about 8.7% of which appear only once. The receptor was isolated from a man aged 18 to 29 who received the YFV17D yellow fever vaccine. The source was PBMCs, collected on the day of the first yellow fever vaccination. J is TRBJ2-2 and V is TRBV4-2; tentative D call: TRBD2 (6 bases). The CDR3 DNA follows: TGTGCCAGCAGCCAAGTGGAGGGGCCAGCCGGGGAGCTGTTTTTT. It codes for CASSQVEGPAGELFF.